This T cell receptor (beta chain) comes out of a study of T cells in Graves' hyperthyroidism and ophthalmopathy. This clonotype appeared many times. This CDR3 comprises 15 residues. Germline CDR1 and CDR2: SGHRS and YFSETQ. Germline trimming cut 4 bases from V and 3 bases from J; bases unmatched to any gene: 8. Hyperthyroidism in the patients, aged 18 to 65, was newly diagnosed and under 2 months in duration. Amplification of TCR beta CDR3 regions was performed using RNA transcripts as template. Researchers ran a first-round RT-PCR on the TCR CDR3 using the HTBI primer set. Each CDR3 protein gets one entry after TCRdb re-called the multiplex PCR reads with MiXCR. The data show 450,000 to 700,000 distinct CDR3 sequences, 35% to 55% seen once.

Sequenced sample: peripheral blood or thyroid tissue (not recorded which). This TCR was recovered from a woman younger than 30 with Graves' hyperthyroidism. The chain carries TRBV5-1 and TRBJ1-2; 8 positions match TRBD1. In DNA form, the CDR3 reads TGCGCCAGCAGCGAGACAGGGGTCGAGGACTATGGCTACACCTTC. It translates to CASSETGVEDYGYTF. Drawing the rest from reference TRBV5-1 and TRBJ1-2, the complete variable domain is KAGVTQTPRYLIKTRGQQVTLSCSPISGHRSVSWYQQTPGQGLQFLFEYFSETQRNKGNFPGRFSGRQFSNSRSEMNVSTLELGDSALYLCASSETGVEDYGYTFGSGTRLTVV.